A single sample gave rise to the 10 T cell receptor beta chains below, sequenced in a study of early stage breast cancer tumors. Libraries were prepared by immunoSEQ multiplex PCR; TCRdb keeps only in-frame clonotypes and omits some of them. Here the sample spans thousands of clones, roughly two thirds being singletons. The sequencing sample was made of breast tumor tissue. The receptors here all came from a person in their fifties with breast cancer.

The rearrangement uses TRBV7-2 and TRBJ2-1; 13 bases align to TRBD2. The germline V gene encodes CDR1 SGHTA and CDR2 FQGNSA. V shed 5 bases and J 2 bases; nucleotides not matched to a gene: 3. CDR3 length: 16 amino acids. This chain's CDR3 is CASSDTSGGAYNEQFF. The CDR3 DNA reads TGTGCCAGCAGCGATACTAGCGGGGGGGCCTACAATGAGCAGTTCTTC.

This clone was detected once. This rearrangement joins TRBV11-2 to TRBJ2-5; 11 nucleotides agree with TRBD2. Germline V lookup: CDR1 SGHAT, CDR2 FQNNGV. V lost 3 bases and J lost 5; bases outside the gene matches: 8. The CDR3 spans 16 residues. The CDR3 loop is CASSLTVAGGSETQYF. The CDR3 DNA follows: TGTGCCAGCAGCTTGACCGTAGCGGGAGGGTCGGAGACCCAGTACTTC.

The V gene is TRBV14, the J gene TRBJ2-2; 7 bases are a match to TRBD2. The trim removed 0 bases at V and 5 bases at J, leaving 6 bases unmatched. Germline CDR1 is SGHDN and CDR2 is FVKESK. The CDR3 extends over 16 amino acids. In DNA, the CDR3 is TGTGCCAGCAGCCAAGACAGCGGGGTCCGGACCGGGGAGCTGTTTTTT. It yields the protein CASSQDSGVRTGELFF.

This clone has a handful of counts. V usage is TRBV14 and J usage is TRBJ1-2; possible D gene TRBD1, 5 bases. Trimming took off 4 bases at V and 2 bases at J, with 14 bases between the two ends. This CDR3 region has 15 residues. The germline V gene has CDR1 SGHDN and CDR2 FVKESK. This CDR3 reads CASSPTGTANYGYTF. In DNA form, the CDR3 reads TGTGCCAGCAGCCCAACGGGGACTGCAAACTATGGCTACACCTTC. Variable domain in full (rest from reference TRBV14 and TRBJ1-2): EAGVTQFPSHSVIEKGQTVTLRCDPISGHDNLYWYRRVMGKEIKFLLHFVKESKQDESGMPNNRFLAERTGGTYSTLKVQPAELEDSGVYFCASSPTGTANYGYTFGSGTRLTVV.

The sample holds a few counts of this clone. V gene TRBV19 combines with J gene TRBJ2-3; 7 bases map to TRBD2. The V gene end was trimmed by 3 bases and the J gene end by 2 bases; junction bases not matched to a gene: 2. The CDR3 consists of 14 residues. Germline V gene lookup returns CDR1 LNHDA and CDR2 SQIVND (reference sequence). The CDR3 DNA is TGTGCCAGTAGTATCAGCGGGACCACAGATACGCAGTATTTT. It is translated as CASSISGTTDTQYF.

With respect to this clone: This specimen includes other DNA sequences encoding the same CDR3. V gene TRBV13 combines with J gene TRBJ2-3; 8 bases agree with TRBD2. With V trimmed by 0 bases and J by 5 bases, 4 bases remained unmatched. The length of the CDR3 is 15 residues. Germline CDR1 is PRHDT and CDR2 is FYEKMQ (reference sequence). CDR3: CASSLGAGGGDTQYF. CDR3 nucleotides: TGTGCCAGCAGCTTAGGTGCGGGGGGAGGAGATACGCAGTATTTT.

V and J are TRBV6-5 and TRBJ1-1; no definite D call. Germline-derived CDR1 and CDR2 are MNHEY and SVGAGI. CDR3 length equals 13 residues. Trimming shortened V by 5 bases and J by 2 bases, and 9 bases separated the two germline ends. The CDR3 nucleotides are TGTGCCAGCAGTCTCGGTTATAACACTGAAGCTTTCTTT. Protein product: CASSLGYNTEAFF.

This rearrangement joins TRBV7-2 to TRBJ1-2; TRBD1 matches at 10 bases. This CDR3 is 15 amino acids long. Germline CDR1 SGHTA, CDR2 FQGNSA. With 5 bases clipped from V and 4 bases from J, the junction kept 7 bases outside the gene matches. This chain's CDR3 is CASSVDRGRGYGYTF. CDR3 sequence (DNA): TGTGCCAGCAGCGTTGACAGGGGGCGCGGCTATGGCTACACCTTC.

This clone was counted a few times. The chain carries TRBV25-1 and TRBJ2-7; 9 positions agree with TRBD2. V gave up 0 bases and J gave up 3 bases; unmatched junction bases: 6. The CDR3 contains 16 residues. Germline-derived CDR1 and CDR2 are MGHDK and SYGVNS. The CDR3 bases are TGTGCCAGCAGTGAATATCAGGGCGGGAGGGTCTACGAGCAGTACTTC. Amino acids: CASSEYQGGRVYEQYF.

This clone was seen a handful of times. V gene TRBV19 combines with J gene TRBJ2-3, with TRBD1 matching over 10 bases. The CDR3 is 14 residues long. After removal of 6 bases from V and 4 bases from J, the junction contained 4 bases not matched to a gene. Germline values: CDR1 LNHDA, CDR2 SQIVND (reference sequence). The CDR3: CASRPGTGADTQYF. DNA of the CDR3: TGTGCCAGTAGACCCGGGACAGGGGCAGATACGCAGTATTTT.